The rows below give T cell receptor beta chains drawn from one sample of a study of Ad26.COV2.S vaccination and SARS-CoV-2 variants. The data were produced by immunoSEQ multiplex PCR, yet TCRdb's version contains in-frame clones alone and is incomplete. The profile shows hundreds of thousands of clones, about nine tenths of them singletons. Sequencing used peripheral blood, obtained in a trial of Ad26.COV2.S vaccine versus placebo. These receptors came from a person aged 18-60 years who received the Ad26.COV2.S COVID-19 vaccine or a placebo. Each CDR3 is given with its conserved first and last residue. A D gene is named only where the DNA matches it firmly. Clone sizes are given selectively: once, few, many, or a class where the clone is expanded.

v_call	clone_size	d_call	j_call	cdr3_nt	cdr3_aa
TRBV4-3	-	-	TRBJ1-1	TGCGCCAGCAGCCAATGGGCAGAGATGAACACTGAAGCTTTCTTT	CASSQWAEMNTEAFF
TRBV28	-	TRBD1	TRBJ1-2	TGTGCCAGCAGCCAGGGGGCCTATGGCTACACCTTC	CASSQGAYGYTF
TRBV28	once	-	TRBJ2-3	TGTGCCAGCAGTTTAAGTGTCACAGATACGCAGTATTTT	CASSLSVTDTQYF
TRBV6-5	-	TRBD2	TRBJ2-1	TGTGCCAGCGGATTCCGACCATTAGCGGGAGGAGTTTTGTTCTTC	CASGFRPLAGGVLFF
TRBV28	-	-	TRBJ1-5	TGTGCCAGCAGTTCCGGGGGTACCAACCAGCCCCAGCATTTT	CASSSGGTNQPQHF
TRBV7-2	-	-	TRBJ2-5	TGTGCCAGCAGCTTAGGGGGCGGGGGCCCCCAAGAGACCCAGTACTTC	CASSLGGGGPQETQYF
TRBV9	-	-	TRBJ1-1	TGTGCCAGCAGCCCAAACCCGGGGGACACTGAAGCTTTCTTT	CASSPNPGDTEAFF
TRBV5-1	few	-	TRBJ2-7	TGCGCCAGCAGCTCCGACGGACCCTACGAGCAGTACTTC	CASSSDGPYEQYF
TRBV7-9	-	TRBD1	TRBJ2-7	TGTGCCAGCAGCCAAGGGGGCGGACACTCCTACGAGCAGTACTTC	CASSQGGGHSYEQYF
TRBV12-5	-	-	TRBJ2-1	TGTGCTAGTGGTTTGGGCTCCTACAATGAGCAGTTCTTC	CASGLGSYNEQFF
TRBV5-6	-	-	TRBJ2-7	TGTGCCAGCAGCCTCTCGGAGGGACACGAGCAGTACTTC	CASSLSEGHEQYF
TRBV9	-	-	TRBJ2-2	TGTGCCAGCAGCGGGACTACGAACACCGGGGAGCTGTTTTTT	CASSGTTNTGELFF
TRBV2	-	-	TRBJ1-6	TGTGCCAGCGGTCCATACACCGTTAATAATTCACCCCTCCACTTT	CASGPYTVNNSPLHF
TRBV7-2	-	-	TRBJ1-5	TGTGCCAGCAGCTTAGACGTTCAGCCCCAGCATTTT	CASSLDVQPQHF
TRBV7-3	-	-	TRBJ2-1	TGTGCCAGCAGCTTCCCGGGGCGAAGCTCCTACAATGAGCAGTTCTTC	CASSFPGRSSYNEQFF
TRBV6-6	-	-	TRBJ2-7	TGTGCCAGCAGTTACGAAAATACCTACGAGCAGTACTTC	CASSYENTYEQYF
TRBV28	-	-	TRBJ1-5	TGTGCCAGCACCACCAATCAGCCCCAGCATTTT	CASTTNQPQHF
TRBV4-3	once	TRBD2	TRBJ2-5	TGCGCCAGCAGCCAAGATTATTCGGCCAGCGGGGGAGAGACCCAGTACTTC	CASSQDYSASGGETQYF
TRBV7-8	-	-	TRBJ2-7	TGTGCCAGCAGCTTAGGGGTAGCGGCTAGCTCCTACGAGCAGTACTTC	CASSLGVAASSYEQYF
TRBV9	-	-	TRBJ2-3	TGTGCCAGCAGCTCAGACGTTTCAGATACGCAGTATTTT	CASSSDVSDTQYF
TRBV24-1	-	-	TRBJ2-1	TGTGCCACCAGTTTAGGGGGATCCGGCAATGAGCAGTTCTTC	CATSLGGSGNEQFF
TRBV5-6	-	TRBD2	TRBJ2-6	TGTGCCAGCAGCTTAGGGACTAGCGGGAGTATTGGGGCCAACGTCCTGACTTTC	CASSLGTSGSIGANVLTF
TRBV10-3	-	-	TRBJ1-4	TGTGCCATCGGTGCGGAAAAAAATGAAAAACTGTTTTTT	CAIGAEKNEKLFF
TRBV5-5	-	TRBD1	TRBJ1-2	TGTGCCAGCAGCACAGGACAGGGCTTGAGTTCTCAGTATGGCTACACCTTC	CASSTGQGLSSQYGYTF
TRBV30	-	-	TRBJ1-5	TGTGCCTGGAGGAATCCGGGACTCGGGGGAAATCAGCCCCAGCATTTT	CAWRNPGLGGNQPQHF
TRBV9	-	-	TRBJ1-1	TGTGCCAGCAGCCCCAGAGTAGGGGGTGTAACTGAAGCTTTCTTT	CASSPRVGGVTEAFF
TRBV4-1	once	TRBD1	TRBJ2-3	TGCGCCAGCAGCCCTTTTGGACAGGGCCGCACAGATACGCAGTATTTT	CASSPFGQGRTDTQYF
TRBV6-5	-	TRBD1	TRBJ1-5	TGTGCCAGCAGTAGTCAGGGGGTGAGGCAGCCCCAGCATTTT	CASSSQGVRQPQHF
TRBV7-2	-	TRBD1	TRBJ1-2	TGTGCCAGCCGGGACAGGGGATGGTGGGGCTACACCTTC	CASRDRGWWGYTF
TRBV9	-	TRBD2	TRBJ2-4	TGTGCCAGCAGCGTAGCAGCGGGACTAGCGGGAAGCGGTATTGCCAAAAACATTCAGTACTTC	CASSVAAGLAGSGIAKNIQYF
TRBV29-1	many	-	TRBJ2-7	TGCAGCGTTACAAAAGCCGACACCTACGAGCAGTACTTC	CSVTKADTYEQYF
TRBV4-3	-	TRBD2	TRBJ2-1	TGCGCCAGCAGCCAAAACAGCGGGGGCACTTACAATGAGCAGTTCTTC	CASSQNSGGTYNEQFF
TRBV5-1	-	TRBD1	TRBJ2-7	TGCGCCAGCAGTATCGGGACAGGGGGCTACGAGCAGTACTTC	CASSIGTGGYEQYF
TRBV7-9	-	-	TRBJ1-3	TGTGCCAGCAGCTTAGACCCCAGGGGCTCTGGAAACACCATATATTTT	CASSLDPRGSGNTIYF
TRBV25-1	-	-	TRBJ2-3	TGTGCCAGCAGTGCCGTCCCGACAGAATTCACAGATACGCAGTATTTT	CASSAVPTEFTDTQYF
TRBV28	-	TRBD1	TRBJ1-6	TGTGCCAGCAGTTTATGGGGACAGGGGCTAAGGCCCCTCCACTTT	CASSLWGQGLRPLHF
TRBV30	-	-	TRBJ1-4	TGTGCCTGGAGCAACCTACAAGGCGATGGAACTAATGAAAAACTGTTTTTT	CAWSNLQGDGTNEKLFF
TRBV25-1	-	TRBD1	TRBJ1-2	TGTGCCAGCAGCGCTGCCGTCGGACAGGGGTTCTATGGCTACACCTTC	CASSAAVGQGFYGYTF
TRBV7-9	once	-	TRBJ2-7	TGTGCCAGCAGCTTACAAAACTACGAGCAGTACTTC	CASSLQNYEQYF
TRBV6-4	many	-	TRBJ2-2	TGTGCCAGCAGTGACTCCGACACCGGGGAGCTGTTTTTT	CASSDSDTGELFF
TRBV7-9	once	-	TRBJ2-1	TGTGCCAGCAGCGTGACTAGCAATGAGCAGTTCTTC	CASSVTSNEQFF
TRBV7-8	-	-	TRBJ1-1	TGTGCCAGCAGCACCCCCCAAGGACAGACGGTGGGTGAAGCTTTCTTT	CASSTPQGQTVGEAFF
TRBV24-1	-	-	TRBJ2-7	TGTGCCACCAGTGATACCGAGCAGGGCCCGTGCCGGGACGGTTTGGAACAGTACTTC	CATSDTEQGPCRDGLEQYF
TRBV19	-	-	TRBJ1-6	TGTGCCAGTAGTATCCAGGGAATCAAGTCACCCCTCCACTTT	CASSIQGIKSPLHF
TRBV28	-	-	TRBJ2-1	TGTGCCAGCAAGGGCGGCACTAGCTCCTACAATGAGCAGTTCTTC	CASKGGTSSYNEQFF
TRBV6-5	once	-	TRBJ2-1	TGTGCCAGCAGTACCCCAAGGGCTTACAATGAGCAGTTCTTC	CASSTPRAYNEQFF
TRBV7-9	-	-	TRBJ2-5	TGTGCCAGCAGCTTAATAGTAGTCAGGGGGGACGAGACCCAGTACTTC	CASSLIVVRGDETQYF